The rows below give T cell receptor beta chains drawn from one sample of a study of shared clonotypes between healthy human individuals. Assay: immunoSEQ multiplex PCR; the TCRdb copy retains only in-frame clones and omits some. Counted here are about 2.1 million clones, about 93% occurring once; the ten biggest clones make up approximately 1.6%. The specimen was naive CD8+ T cells from PBMCs. The receptors originated from a man aged 18 to 35 in good health. Some clones in this sample may be carry-over from other donors' samples. CDR3s include the opening cysteine and the closing phenylalanine or tryptophan. A D gene is named only where the DNA matches it firmly. Clone size, where shown, is once, few, many, or a class for clones that have expanded.

CDR3 DNA,CDR3 protein,CDR3 length,J gene,V gene,clone size,D gene
TGTGCCATCAGCCCCGGGACCCTCCTCTACGAGCAGTACTTC,CAISPGTLLYEQYF,14,TRBJ2-7,TRBV10-3,NA,NA
TGTGCCAGCAGCTTAGGGCTAGCGGGAGTAAGTAATACGCAGTATTTT,CASSLGLAGVSNTQYF,16,TRBJ2-3,TRBV7-2,NA,TRBD2
TGTGCCAGCAGTGGTGACAGGCTTTTAGCTTTCTTT,CASSGDRLLAFF,12,TRBJ1-1,TRBV2,NA,NA
TGTGCCAGCAGCTTAGGGGGGACAGAAGCCTACGAGCAGTACTTC,CASSLGGTEAYEQYF,15,TRBJ2-7,TRBV7-8,NA,TRBD1
TGTGCCAGCAGCCAAGATTTGAGGACTAGTTATCCAAACCACGAGCAGTACTTC,CASSQDLRTSYPNHEQYF,18,TRBJ2-7,TRBV4-2,NA,TRBD2
TGTGCCAGCAGTTTATCGTTTGGGTCTTCCACTGAAGCTTTCTTT,CASSLSFGSSTEAFF,15,TRBJ1-1,TRBV27,NA,NA
TGCGCCAGCAGCCATAGGGAAGGGCATAAGGGAAACACCATATATTTT,CASSHREGHKGNTIYF,16,TRBJ1-3,TRBV4-1,NA,NA
TGTGCCAGCAGCTCTGACAGGGCCCCCACCTACGAGCAGTACTTC,CASSSDRAPTYEQYF,15,TRBJ2-7,TRBV7-6,once,TRBD1
TGTGCCAGCAGTTATTCAGTCGGCAGGGAGCAGTTCTTC,CASSYSVGREQFF,13,TRBJ2-1,TRBV6-5,NA,NA
TGTGCCTGGGACGAGTTAAGCGAGAACTATGGCTACACCTTC,CAWDELSENYGYTF,14,TRBJ1-2,TRBV30,NA,NA
TGTGCCACCAGCAATTTCGGGACAGGGGTTTCCTACGAGCAGTACTTC,CATSNFGTGVSYEQYF,16,TRBJ2-7,TRBV15,NA,TRBD1
TGTGCCAGCAGCGTCCCTCTGGACGCGGAGCAGTTCTTC,CASSVPLDAEQFF,13,TRBJ2-1,TRBV9,NA,NA
TGTGCCAGCAGCCCCGATAGCGGGAGGGCCTACTCCTACGAGCAGTACTTC,CASSPDSGRAYSYEQYF,17,TRBJ2-7,TRBV7-6,NA,TRBD2
TGTGCCAGCAGCGTAGAGCTTGGGGCGAGCTCCTACAATGAGCAGTTCTTC,CASSVELGASSYNEQFF,17,TRBJ2-1,TRBV9,NA,NA
TGCGCCAGCAGCCCAAGATCCTCCCCCGAGCAGTACTTC,CASSPRSSPEQYF,13,TRBJ2-7,TRBV5-1,once,NA
TGTGCCAGCAGCTTATCGGGGACCATCGAGCAGTACTTC,CASSLSGTIEQYF,13,TRBJ2-7,TRBV7-2,NA,NA
TGTGCCAGCAGCCCGGACGGGGCCTACGAGCAGTACTTC,CASSPDGAYEQYF,13,TRBJ2-7,TRBV5-4,NA,NA
TGTGCCAGCAGCCCTCACCTAGACAGGGGGAACACTGAAGCTTTCTTT,CASSPHLDRGNTEAFF,16,TRBJ1-1,TRBV7-8,NA,TRBD1
TGTGCCAGCAGCAATTCAACTCCCGGGGGTAAACCTGGGGCCAACGTCCTGACTTTC,CASSNSTPGGKPGANVLTF,19,TRBJ2-6,TRBV7-9,NA,NA
TGTGCCAGCAGCCGAGGGGACCGTGCCTACGAGCAGTACTTC,CASSRGDRAYEQYF,14,TRBJ2-7,TRBV5-5,NA,NA
TGTGCCAGCAGCGCTGGGGGCACCTCCTATGGCTACACCTTC,CASSAGGTSYGYTF,14,TRBJ1-2,TRBV9,NA,NA
TGTGCCAGCAGCCCCGGTCGGGGCCCCGAAGCTTTCTTT,CASSPGRGPEAFF,13,TRBJ1-1,TRBV7-9,once,NA
TGTGCCAGCAGCGTTTACCAGGGGGTGGATGAAAAACTGTTTTTT,CASSVYQGVDEKLFF,15,TRBJ1-4,TRBV6-1,NA,TRBD1
TGTGCCAGCAGCTTAGTTTCTCGACACGAGATGGTCCACGAGCAGTACTTC,CASSLVSRHEMVHEQYF,17,TRBJ2-7,TRBV7-9,NA,NA
TGTGCCAGCAGCTTAGACGCTGTGTGGGGGACTAGCACAGATACGCAGTATTTT,CASSLDAVWGTSTDTQYF,18,TRBJ2-3,TRBV11-2,NA,NA
TGTGCTAGTGTTCCGACTAGCGGGATGGTTGAGCAGTTCTTC,CASVPTSGMVEQFF,14,TRBJ2-1,TRBV12-5,NA,TRBD2
TGTGCCAGCAGCCAAGATAACTTCTACGAGCAGTACTTC,CASSQDNFYEQYF,13,TRBJ2-7,TRBV14,NA,NA